The 22 T cell receptor beta chains reported below all come from one sample, sequenced in a study of shared clonotypes between healthy human individuals. Profiling relied on immunoSEQ multiplex PCR, and the TCRdb table lists in-frame clones only, not all of them. The sample lists about 1,900,000 clones, about 95% occurring once. Naive CD8 cells were CD45RO-negative, positively selected for CCR7, excluding terminally differentiated effector memory CD45RA+ cells. The sequenced sample was naive CD8+ T cells sorted from blood. Receptors originate from a man between 18 and 29 years old in good health.

The J gene is TRBJ2-1, the V gene TRBV10-3; 7 bases fit TRBD2. Germline values: CDR1 ENHRY, CDR2 SYGVKD. The CDR3 has 14 residues. J was trimmed by 6 bases and V by 2 bases; bases with no gene match: 4. This CDR3 reads CAISEPAGFNEQFF. CDR3 bases: TGTGCCATCAGTGAGCCAGCGGGATTCAATGAGCAGTTCTTC.

The V gene is TRBV11-2, the J gene TRBJ1-2, with D hard to call. V shed 4 bases and J shed 4 bases, with 10 bases lying between them. In germline, CDR1 is SGHAT, CDR2 FQNNGV. The CDR3 covers 13 residues. This CDR3 reads CASSSRDLYGYTF. As DNA, the CDR3 is TGTGCCAGCAGCTCGCGTGACCTCTATGGCTACACCTTC.

The genes are TRBV6-5 and TRBJ1-2; 7 bases line up with TRBD1. Germline V gene sequence: CDR1 MNHEY, CDR2 SVGAGI. The CDR3 runs 11 residues. The trim removed 2 bases at V and 10 bases at J, leaving 1 base unmatched. CDR3 sequence (DNA): TGTGCCAGCAGTTACCAGGGGGACTACACCTTC. Translating gives CASSYQGDYTF.

The rearrangement joins TRBV30 to TRBJ1-6; D may be TRBD1 (5 bases). V lost 1 base and J 9 bases, leaving 13 bases between the germline ends. This CDR3 is 14 amino acids long. The V gene's germline CDR1 is GTSNPN and CDR2 SVGIG (reference sequence). The DNA of the CDR3 is TGTGCCTGGAGTGCGGGGCAGGGTAGTTCACCCCTCCACTTT. Translating it yields CAWSAGQGSSPLHF. The whole variable domain, filled in from reference TRBV30 and TRBJ1-6, reads SQTIHQWPATLVQPVGSPLSLECTVEGTSNPNLYWYRQAAGRGLQLLFYSVGIGQISSEVPQNLSASRPQDRQFILSSKKLLLSDSGFYLCAWSAGQGSSPLHFGNGTRLTVT.

J is TRBJ1-6 and V is TRBV4-1; D ambiguous. V gave up 1 base and J gave up 1 base, with 11 bases separating them. CDR1 and CDR2 from the germline V gene are MGHRA and YSYEKL. The CDR3 has 17 residues. The CDR3 bases are TGCGCCAGCAGCCAAGTATTCGGGTTGTCCTATAATTCACCCCTCCACTTT. Its protein product is CASSQVFGLSYNSPLHF.

The V call is TRBV4-3, the J call TRBJ2-7; D possibly corresponds to TRBD2 (5 bases). The length of the CDR3 is 17 residues. The V gene's germline CDR1 is LGHNA and CDR2 YSLEER. The V and J ends lost 3 bases and 0 bases respectively, with 18 bases between them. The CDR3 DNA reads TGCGCCAGCAGCCACCACCTACGAGCGGAGATCTCCTACGAGCAGTACTTC. Its translation: CASSHHLRAEISYEQYF.

The chain carries TRBV11-2 and TRBJ1-1, with D hard to call. CDR1 and CDR2 from the germline V gene are SGHAT and FQNNGV. The CDR3 sequence is 15 residues long. Trimming removed 3 bases at V and 0 bases at J, with 11 bases between. CDR3 coding DNA: TGTGCCAGCAGCTTCCCCCTCGCTTTGAACACTGAAGCTTTCTTT. Translating gives CASSFPLALNTEAFF. The whole variable domain, remainder taken from reference TRBV11-2 and TRBJ1-1, is EAGVAQSPRYKIIEKRQSVAFWCNPISGHATLYWYQQILGQGPKLLIQFQNNGVVDDSQLPKDRFSAERLKGVDSTLKIQPAKLEDSAVYLCASSFPLALNTEAFFGQGTRLTVV.

This chain links TRBV11-2 with TRBJ1-4; tentative D call: TRBD1 (5 bases). The CDR3 sequence is 17 residues long. Germline assignment: CDR1 SGHAT and CDR2 FQNNGV. The V end lost 2 bases, the J end lost 3 bases, and 16 bases lay between the germline ends. CDR3 sequence (DNA): TGTGCCAGCAGCTTACTCGCAGGGACGGTCTCTAATGAAAAACTGTTTTTT. Translated, it gives CASSLLAGTVSNEKLFF.

The V gene is TRBV5-5, the J gene TRBJ2-7; D is possibly TRBD1 or TRBD2 (5 bases each). In germline, CDR1 is SGHKS, CDR2 YYEKEE (reference sequence). V was clipped by 4 bases and J by 6 bases, with 20 bases between them. CDR3 length: 15 amino acids. The CDR3 is CASSAPGPDLLEQYF. CDR3 coding DNA: TGTGCCAGCAGCGCGCCGGGACCAGACCTACTCGAGCAGTACTTC.

The chain links TRBV30 to TRBJ2-5; D is perhaps TRBD2 (5 bases). Germline-derived CDR1 and CDR2 are GTSNPN and SVGIG (reference sequence). The CDR3 covers 14 residues. Trimming pared 5 bases from V and 5 bases from J, leaving 18 bases between. For the CDR3, the DNA is TGTGCCTGGTGGGTGGGATCCGGCGGGGAGACCCAGTACTTC. Its translation: CAWWVGSGGETQYF.

The J gene is TRBJ1-2, the V gene TRBV19, with no clear D. The CDR3 is 13 residues long. V was pared by 3 bases and J by 4 bases, with 9 bases between. The germline V gene has CDR1 LNHDA and CDR2 SQIVND (reference sequence). The CDR3 protein is CASSMGPTYGYTF. The CDR3 region has the DNA TGTGCCAGTAGTATGGGCCCGACCTATGGCTACACCTTC.

The chain links TRBV5-6 to TRBJ1-2, with D possibly being TRBD1 (6 bases). Per the germline V gene, CDR1 is SGHDT and CDR2 is YYEEEE. V dropped 6 bases and J dropped 4 bases, with 13 bases sitting between them. The CDR3 loop spans 13 amino acids. The CDR3 coding sequence is TGTGCCAGCAAGGACAGCCTAAGCTATGGCTACACCTTC. This encodes CASKDSLSYGYTF.

CDR3 protein: CASSPRGRGQPQHF. CDR3 nucleotides: TGTGCCAGCAGCCCCCGGGGGAGAGGTCAGCCCCAGCATTTT. This chain uses TRBV7-3 with TRBJ1-5, with D perhaps matching TRBD1 (5 bases). The V gene's germline CDR1 is SGHTA and CDR2 FQGTGA. The length of the CDR3 is 14 residues. The V end lost 5 bases, the J end lost 6 bases, and 14 bases lay between the germline ends.

As regards this clone: Other DNA sequences in this specimen translate into the identical CDR3. The chain uses TRBV27 and TRBJ2-5, with 7 bases identical to TRBD2. Germline lookup yields CDR1 MNHEY and CDR2 SMNVEV (reference sequence). The ends lost 5 bases at V and 1 base at J; junction bases unmatched: 1. The CDR3 totals 13 residues. Here the CDR3 reads CASSPSGQETQYF. The CDR3 DNA sequence: TGTGCCAGCAGTCCTAGCGGCCAAGAGACCCAGTACTTC.

The chain joins TRBV25-1 to TRBJ2-1; D ambiguous. This CDR3 contains 12 residues. Germline loops: CDR1 MGHDK, CDR2 SYGVNS. Between the trimmed V and J ends, which lost 4 bases and 5 bases, there was a span of 6 bases. The DNA for the CDR3 is TGTGCCAGCAGTGTTTGGGACAATGAGCAGTTCTTC. Its protein product is CASSVWDNEQFF.

CDR3 coding DNA: TGTGCCAGCAGTACAGGGAGGTGGGTAGGGGGCAATCAGCCCCAGCATTTT. It encodes CASSTGRWVGGNQPQHF. This sequence joins TRBV28 and TRBJ1-5; TRBD1 might be the D (6 bases). The CDR3 loop spans 17 amino acids. From germline, CDR1 is MDHEN and CDR2 SYDVKM. V was shortened by 5 bases and J by 2 bases, with 19 bases between the two germline ends.

This chain links TRBV2 with TRBJ2-7, with 7 bases lining up with TRBD1. This CDR3 comprises 13 residues. The germline V gene has CDR1 SNHLY and CDR2 FYNNEI. Losses at the gene ends were 8 bases for V and 1 base for J; bases not matched to a gene: 5. The CDR3 nucleotides are TGTGCCAGCGTCGGACAGGCGTCCTACGAGCAGTACTTC. It codes for CASVGQASYEQYF.

Of note for this clone: Other DNA sequences in this specimen translate into the identical CDR3. The chain uses TRBV27 and TRBJ1-1, with D perhaps matching TRBD1 (5 bases). V was clipped by 6 bases and J by 2 bases, with 10 bases between them. The CDR3 has 13 amino acids. Germline CDR1 MNHEY, CDR2 SMNVEV (reference sequence). CDR3 amino acids: CASSLTVNTEAFF. In nucleotides, the CDR3 is TGTGCCAGCAGCTTGACAGTTAACACTGAAGCTTTCTTT.

CDR3 nucleotides: TGTGCCTGGAGTGTATTGGTACCCGGGGAGCTGTTTTTT. Translating gives CAWSVLVPGELFF. This chain joins TRBV30 and TRBJ2-2, with D unresolved. The CDR3 contains 13 residues. The V gene lost 0 bases and the J gene lost 6 bases, with 8 bases spanning the gap. Germline V lookup: CDR1 GTSNPN, CDR2 SVGIG (reference sequence).

The V and J genes are TRBV4-1 and TRBJ1-2; the D is unclear. Germline CDR1 MGHRA, CDR2 YSYEKL. V was shortened by 2 bases and J by 0 bases, with 10 bases between the two germline ends. CDR3 length: 15 amino acids. CDR3 sequence (DNA): TGCGCCAGCAGCCAAATTGACGGCACTAACTATGGCTACACCTTC. Its protein is CASSQIDGTNYGYTF.

The chain couples TRBV29-1 to TRBJ2-1; 12 bases fit TRBD1. CDR1 SQVTM and CDR2 ANQGSEA come from the germline V gene. V shed 2 bases, J shed 12 bases, and the junction held 11 bases outside the gene matches. The CDR3 is made up of 15 amino acids. The CDR3 protein is CSVELAGTGGAGQFF. The CDR3 region has the DNA TGCAGCGTTGAATTAGCCGGGACAGGGGGCGCTGGGCAGTTCTTC.

The chain combines TRBV10-3 with TRBJ2-7, with a possible D match to TRBD1 (6 bases). The V end lost 0 bases, the J end lost 3 bases, and 12 bases lay between the germline ends. CDR1 is ENHRY and CDR2 is SYGVKD in the germline V gene. The CDR3 is 15 amino acids. The CDR3 DNA reads TGTGCCATCAGTGAGTCTAGAGGGGGATACTACGAGCAGTACTTC. Protein sequence: CAISESRGGYYEQYF.